This T cell receptor (beta chain) derives from a study of control samples from healthy donors and cancer patients. The V end lost 1 base, the J end lost 8 bases, and 12 bases lay between the germline ends. CDR1 is SGHNT and CDR2 is YYREEE in the germline V gene (reference sequence). The CDR3 has 14 residues. Only in-frame clones appear in the TCRdb table, and some are missing; sequencing was by immunoSEQ multiplex PCR. The sample lists roughly 450,000 clones, roughly 90% occurring once. This clonotype originated in a man aged 35-49 years with head and neck cancer. The sequencing input was PBMCs. The rearrangement uses TRBV5-4 and TRBJ2-2; no reliable D call. The CDR3 reads CASSLTAARGELFF. CDR3 nucleotides: TGTGCCAGCAGCTTGACGGCAGCCAGGGGGGAGCTGTTTTTT.